These T cell receptor beta chains were read from a single sample in a study of tumor and adjacent non-tumor tissue in lung cancer. TCRdb called the multiplex PCR reads again in MiXCR, with one record for every CDR3 protein. The sample contains 60,000 to 95,000 distinct CDR3 sequences, roughly 80% of which appear only once. Sequencing was done on a sample of lung tumor tissue. These receptors originate from a woman between 45 and 65 years old with non-small cell lung cancer. Each CDR3 is given with its conserved first and last residue. A D gene is named only where the DNA matches it firmly. Only some rows state a clone size, as once, few, many or a class for expanded clones.

v_call	clone_size	j_call	d_call	cdr3_aa	cdr3_nt
TRBV10-2	many	TRBJ2-1	TRBD2	CASSEFRFISTSGSSYNEQFF	TGCGCCAGCAGTGAGTTTAGATTCATATCGACTAGCGGGAGTTCCTACAATGAGCAGTTCTTC
TRBV6-5	few	TRBJ1-2	-	CASSYSKEAGVYGYTF	TGTGCCAGTAGTTACTCGAAAGAGGCAGGGGTTTATGGCTACACCTTC
TRBV28	-	TRBJ2-3	TRBD1	CASNDRVGNQPQYF	TGTGCCAGCAACGACAGGGTTGGCAATCAGCCTCAGTATTTT
TRBV6-1	-	TRBJ2-5	TRBD2	CASRYTGGTSGVETQYF	TGTGCCAGCAGATACACGGGAGGGACTAGCGGGGTTGAGACCCAGTACTTC
TRBV11-2	-	TRBJ2-7	-	CAIILVMDSYEQYF	TGTGCCATCATCTTAGTTATGGACAGCTACGAGCAGTACTTC
TRBV10-3	once	TRBJ2-7	-	CAISDGSAWYSYEQYF	TGTGCCATCAGTGATGGGAGTGCGTGGTACTCCTACGAGCAGTACTTC
TRBV10-2	many	TRBJ2-7	TRBD1	CASNPDLAQGGDEQYF	TGCGCCAGCAACCCGGACTTGGCGCAAGGGGGCGACGAGCAGTACTTC
TRBV29-1	once	TRBJ2-1	-	CSALYRTALAYEQFF	TGCAGCGCCCTCTACCGCACAGCCTTAGCCTACGAGCAGTTCTTC
TRBV12-3/TRBV12-4	medium-sized	TRBJ1-2	-	CASRSFGAEANYGYTF	TGTGCCAGCAGGTCCTTCGGGGCAGAAGCTAACTATGGCTACACCTTC
TRBV11-3	-	TRBJ2-3	TRBD2	CASSFSPYSSSSGSTDMQYF	TGTGCCAGCAGCTTTTCCCCTTATTCTTCCTCTAGCGGCAGCACAGATATGCAGTATTTT
TRBV29-1	-	TRBJ2-1	TRBD2	CSAKKREGSEQLF	TGCAGTGCCAAGAAGCGGGAGGGAAGTGAGCAGTTATTC
TRBV5-5	few	TRBJ1-1	-	CASSPAREGTEALF	TGTGCAAGCAGCCCTGCTCGGGAGGGAACTGAAGCTTTATTT
TRBV29-1	once	TRBJ2-7	TRBD2	CSIRLASYEQYF	TGCAGCATTAGACTAGCATCCTACGAGCAGTACTTC
TRBV6-5	once	TRBJ1-2	TRBD1	CASRNIIGQGSYGYIF	TGTGCCAGCAGAAACATTATAGGACAGGGGTCCTATGGCTACATCTTC
TRBV12-3/TRBV12-4	-	TRBJ2-3	-	CASSIGTPNTQYF	TGTGCCAGCAGTATCGGGACTCCAAATACGCAGTATTTT
TRBV4-1	-	TRBJ1-1	-	CASGRGATTEAFF	TGCGCCAGTGGGAGGGGGGCAACCACTGAAGCTTTCTTT
TRBV29-1	-	TRBJ2-7	TRBD1	CSVSGQGYNEQYF	TGCAGCGTTTCGGGACAGGGATACAATGAGCAGTACTTC
TRBV29-1	medium-sized	TRBJ2-2	TRBD1	CSGGQGDTGELFF	TGCAGCGGGGGACAGGGAGATACCGGGGAGCTGTTTTTT
TRBV6-5	-	TRBJ2-2	-	CASSYSGGTGELFF	TGTGCCAGCAGTTACTCTGGGGGCACCGGTGAGCTGTTTTTT
TRBV12-5	-	TRBJ2-5	-	CASALNVAIQETRYF	TGTGCTAGTGCGCTAAACGTAGCGATCCAAGAGACCCGGTACTTC
TRBV11-2	-	TRBJ2-3	-	CARCLDLVADTQYF	TGTGCCAGATGCTTAGATCTAGTAGCAGATACGCAGTATTTT
TRBV6-1	-	TRBJ2-5	TRBD1	CAGSWGQLRETQYF	TGTGCCGGCAGTTGGGGACAGCTCCGAGAGACCCAGTATTTC
TRBV5-1	-	TRBJ1-1	-	CASSWEGAETQAFF	TGCGCCAGCAGCTGGGAAGGGGCGGAAACCCAAGCTTTCTTT
TRBV28	-	TRBJ2-7	-	CASSVRDQSSYELFF	TGTGCCAGCAGTGTCCGGGACCAGAGCTCCTACGAGCTGTTCTTC
TRBV6-5	-	TRBJ2-4	TRBD2	CACSGPSGVAKNILYF	TGTGCCTGCAGTGGACCTAGCGGGGTTGCCAAAAACATTCTGTACTTC
TRBV4-1	-	TRBJ2-3	TRBD1	CVGSQRTGADTQYF	TGCGTCGGCAGCCAGCGGACAGGGGCAGATACGCAGTATTTT
TRBV6-1	many	TRBJ2-5	-	CASSTVGGDKETQYF	TGTGCCAGCAGTACGGTCGGCGGAGATAAAGAGACCCAGTACTTC
TRBV29-1	-	TRBJ2-7	-	CSVARSGEQCF	TGCAGCGTCGCGAGGTCAGGCGAGCAGTGCTTC
TRBV6-5	once	TRBJ2-7	-	CASSKVSGCSDEQYF	TGTGCCAGCAGCAAGGTCAGCGGGTGTTCGGATGAGCAGTACTTC
TRBV5-4	-	TRBJ2-1	TRBD2	CASKPLAGTYNEDFF	TGTGCCAGCAAGCCCCTAGCGGGCACCTACAATGAGGACTTCTTC
TRBV28	-	TRBJ2-1	-	CAGKEYNWQFF	TGTGCCGGCAAAGAGTACAATTGGCAGTTCTTC
TRBV14	-	TRBJ1-1	-	CVSSHNKAPTEAFF	TGTGTCAGCAGCCACAACAAGGCACCCACTGAAGCTTTCTTT
TRBV7-2	once	TRBJ2-3	-	CVSSFKTGPDTQYF	TGTGTCAGTAGCTTTAAGACAGGACCAGATACGCAGTATTTT
TRBV24-1	-	TRBJ2-1	TRBD2	CVTSDSLAGDEQFF	TGTGTCACCAGTGACTCACTAGCGGGGGATGAGCAATTCTTC
TRBV20-1	-	TRBJ2-1	TRBD2	CSVSPSGISYNEQFF	TGCAGTGTTAGCCCTAGCGGCATCTCCTACAATGAGCAGTTCTTC
TRBV19	many	TRBJ2-7	-	CASSTPSSSSYEQYF	TGTGCCAGTAGCACCCCGAGCAGCAGCTCCTACGAGCAGTACTTC
TRBV6-5	-	TRBJ2-5	-	CASNYSRDDQETQYF	TGTGCCAGCAATTACTCGAGGGACGACCAAGAGACCCAGTACTTC
TRBV11-1	-	TRBJ2-1	-	CPSSAADYSEQIF	TGTCCCAGCAGCGCCGCGGACTACAGTGAGCAGATCTTC
TRBV11-1	-	TRBJ2-5	TRBD1	CVSSPGQSVETQYF	TGTGTCAGTAGCCCGGGACAGAGCGTAGAGACCCAGTACTTC
TRBV4-2	-	TRBJ1-5	-	CANSQDVTSNQPQHF	TGTGCCAACAGCCAAGACGTCACTAGTAATCAGCCCCAGCATTTT
TRBV6-6	-	TRBJ2-5	-	CASRCPQETQYF	TGTGCCAGCAGGTGCCCACAAGAAACCCAGTACTTC
TRBV12-3/TRBV12-4	few	TRBJ2-4	-	CASSTDGIENIQYF	TGTGCCAGCAGCACCGACGGGATCGAAAACATTCAGTACTTC
TRBV29-1	medium-sized	TRBJ2-1	-	CSVEESTRSINEQFF	TGCAGCGTTGAAGAGTCGACTAGGTCCATCAATGAGCAGTTCTTC
TRBV10-3	-	TRBJ2-7	-	CHISELEGFYEQYF	TGTCACATCAGCGAACTAGAGGGGTTCTACGAGCAGTACTTC
TRBV6-7	-	TRBJ2-7	-	CAGSSAAPRGPYEQYF	TGTGCCGGCAGTTCCGCAGCGCCTAGGGGTCCCTATGAGCAGTACTTC
TRBV20-1	-	TRBJ2-2	-	CIVSRDSNTGELFF	TGCATTGTAAGCCGGGACTCTAACACCGGGGAGCTGTTTTTT
TRBV6-1	-	TRBJ1-4	-	CALRETYNEKLFF	TGTGCCCTCCGGGAGACCTATAATGAAAAACTGTTTTTC
TRBV12-3/TRBV12-4	many	TRBJ1-4	-	CASRRGENNEKLFF	TGTGCCAGCAGGAGGGGCGAAAATAATGAAAAACTGTTTTTT
TRBV6-5	-	TRBJ2-1	TRBD2	CASSYERESREQFF	TGTGCTAGCAGTTACGAGCGGGAGAGCCGTGAGCAGTTCTTC
TRBV11-2	-	TRBJ1-2	TRBD1	CASNLDRGDGYTF	TGTGCCAGCAACTTAGACAGGGGGGATGGCTATACATTC
TRBV6-1	-	TRBJ2-2	TRBD2	CTSLTGTSGRGIRELFF	TGTACCAGCCTCACCGGGACTAGCGGGAGAGGGATCAGGGAGCTGTTTTTT
TRBV5-4	-	TRBJ2-7	-	CASSIAGGQCF	TGTGCCAGCAGCATTGCGGGCGGGCAGTGCTTC
TRBV11-2	-	TRBJ2-1	-	CASNYGSAHNEQFF	TGTGCCAGCAACTATGGCAGTGCCCACAATGAGCAGTTCTTC
TRBV4-1	medium-sized	TRBJ2-7	-	CASSQVGYEQYF	TGCGCCAGCAGCCAAGTAGGCTACGAGCAGTACTTC
TRBV6-1	-	TRBJ2-7	-	CATSTVLGQLYF	TGTGCCACCAGTACTGTCCTCGGGCAGCTGTACTTC
TRBV29-1	-	TRBJ2-6	-	CSDVGGPSSGANVLTF	TGCAGCGATGTGGGGGGGCCAAGCTCTGGGGCCAATGTCCTGACTTTC
TRBV29-1	-	TRBJ2-1	-	CSVTREAVFYNEQFF	TGCAGCGTCACCAGGGAGGCGGTCTTCTACAATGAGCAGTTCTTC
TRBV6-5	-	TRBJ1-1	TRBD1	CTSSHPGGTEAFF	TGTACCAGCAGTCATCCAGGGGGCACTGAAGCTTTCTTT
TRBV6-5	-	TRBJ1-2	-	CASLAVNFGYTF	TGTGCCAGCCTGGCGGTGAACTTTGGCTACACCTTC
TRBV4-1	-	TRBJ1-2	-	CASRQASGTANYGYTF	TGCGCCAGCCGCCAAGCTTCAGGAACGGCTAACTATGGCTATACCTTC